This T cell receptor beta chain was sequenced in a study of blood T cell repertoires in COVID-19. Study as a whole: The United States, Italy and Spain provided the acute and convalescent COVID-19 samples. In each case, the material was cDNA or gDNA derived from T cells, B-cell-depleted T cells, or PBMCs.

Enrollment of patients from Seattle took place during active infection, with longitudinal follow-up. Methods used by the authors: Reference gene primers were amplified, and this amplification served to estimate nucleated cell counts. This table comes from immunoSEQ multiplex PCR, and its TCRdb copy is limited to in-frame clones, with some not included. Clone size and V and J calls were adopted from that table, with D and trimming inferred from the DNA. The data hold over 85,000 clones, with 70% to 90% observed a single time. V shed 2 bases and J shed 0 bases, with 8 bases lying between them. Germline CDR1 MNHEY, CDR2 SVGAGI. CDR3 length: 15 amino acids.

The chain employs TRBV6-5 and TRBJ1-5; unclear D gene. This clonotype originated in a woman of 80 years or more with COVID-19, enrolled during active disease. The sample consisted of peripheral blood. CDR3 sequence reads: CASSYSRGSNQPQHF. The DNA of the CDR3 is TGTGCCAGCAGTTACAGCCGGGGTAGCAATCAGCCCCAGCATTTT.